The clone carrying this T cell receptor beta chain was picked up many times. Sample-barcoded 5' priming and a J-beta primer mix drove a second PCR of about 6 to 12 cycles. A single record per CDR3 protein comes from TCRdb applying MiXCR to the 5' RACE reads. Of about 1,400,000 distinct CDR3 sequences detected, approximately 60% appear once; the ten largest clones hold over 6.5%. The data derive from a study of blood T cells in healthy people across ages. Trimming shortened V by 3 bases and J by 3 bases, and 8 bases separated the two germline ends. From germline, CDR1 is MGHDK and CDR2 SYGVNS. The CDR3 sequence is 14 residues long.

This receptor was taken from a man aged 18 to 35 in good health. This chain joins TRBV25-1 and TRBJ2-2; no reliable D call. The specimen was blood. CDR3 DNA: TGTGCCAGCAGTGAGTCCAGCGACACCGGGGAGCTGTTTTTT. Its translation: CASSESSDTGELFF.